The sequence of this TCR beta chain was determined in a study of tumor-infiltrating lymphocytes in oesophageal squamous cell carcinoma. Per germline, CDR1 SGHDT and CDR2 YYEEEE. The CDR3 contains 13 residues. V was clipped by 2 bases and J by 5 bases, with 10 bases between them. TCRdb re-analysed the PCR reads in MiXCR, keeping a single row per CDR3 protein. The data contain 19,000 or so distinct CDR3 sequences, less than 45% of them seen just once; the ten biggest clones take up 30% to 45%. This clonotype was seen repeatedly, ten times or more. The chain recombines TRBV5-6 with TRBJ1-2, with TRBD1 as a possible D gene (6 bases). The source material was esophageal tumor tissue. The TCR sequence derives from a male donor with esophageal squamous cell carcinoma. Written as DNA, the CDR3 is TGTGCCAGCAGCTTCGGGGGCCGATATGGCTACACCTTC. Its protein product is CASSFGGRYGYTF.